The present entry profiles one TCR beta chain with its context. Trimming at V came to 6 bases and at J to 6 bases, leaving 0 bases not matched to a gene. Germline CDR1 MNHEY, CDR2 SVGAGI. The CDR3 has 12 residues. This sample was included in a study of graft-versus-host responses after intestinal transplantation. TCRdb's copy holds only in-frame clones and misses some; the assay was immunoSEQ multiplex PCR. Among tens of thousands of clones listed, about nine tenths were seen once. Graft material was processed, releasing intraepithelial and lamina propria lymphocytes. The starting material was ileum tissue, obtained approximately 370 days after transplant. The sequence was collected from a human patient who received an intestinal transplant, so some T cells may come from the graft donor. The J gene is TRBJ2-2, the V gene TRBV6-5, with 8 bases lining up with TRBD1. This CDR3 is CASRTGAGELFF. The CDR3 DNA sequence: TGTGCCAGCAGGACAGGGGCCGGGGAGCTGTTTTTT.